Each of the 26 T cell receptor beta chains below was sequenced from the same sample in a study of T cells in Graves' hyperthyroidism and ophthalmopathy. Authors of the study amplified TCR beta CDR3 regions from RNA transcripts. Primed by the HTBI set, a first-round RT-PCR was run on the TCR CDR3. TCRdb ran MiXCR on the multiplex PCR reads and lists one entry per CDR3 protein. Here the sample spans hundreds of thousands of distinct CDR3 sequences, about 20% being singletons. The source material was blood. All receptors derive from a woman between 18 and 29 years old with Graves' hyperthyroidism.

This clonotype was seen many times. Its ends do not fully match the called genes, so a read error is possible. This chain connects TRBV6-1 to TRBJ1-1; no definite D call. Germline assignment: CDR1 MNHNS and CDR2 SASEGT. This CDR3 has 13 amino acids. This CDR3 reads CASSEVSGTEAFF. CDR3 DNA: TGTGCCAGCAGCGAAGTCTCGGGCACTGAAGCTTTCTTT.

This clonotype was detected many times. The chain carries TRBV7-9 and TRBJ2-5, with D uncertain. Trimming pared 3 bases from V and 5 bases from J, leaving 19 bases between. The CDR3 covers 16 residues. CDR1 and CDR2 (germline): SEHNR, FQNEAQ (reference sequence). The CDR3 DNA is TGTGCCAGCAGCTTGACACTATATCGTGGGTTGGAGACCCAGTACTTC. Translating it yields CASSLTLYRGLETQYF. Variable domain in full (rest from reference TRBV7-9 and TRBJ2-5): DTGVSQNPRHKITKRGQNVTFRCDPISEHNRLYWYRQTLGQGPEFLTYFQNEAQLEKSRLLSDRFSAERPKGSFSTLEIQRTEQGDSAMYLCASSLTLYRGLETQYFGPGTRLLVL.

Ten or more counts support this clonotype. The chain couples TRBV5-5 to TRBJ1-5; no clear D. With 0 bases removed from V and 9 bases from J, the gap between germline ends came to 10 bases. The germline V gene encodes CDR1 SGHKS and CDR2 YYEKEE (reference sequence). CDR3 size: 13 residues. CDR3 DNA sequence: TGTGCCAGCAGCTTGGGGGCCCAGAGGCCCCAGCATTTT. Protein product: CASSLGAQRPQHF.

This clonotype was observed many times. The chain joins TRBV20-1 to TRBJ2-7; 12 bases fit TRBD2. The germline V gene has CDR1 DFQATT and CDR2 SNEGSKA (reference sequence). The V segment lost 4 bases and the J segment 0 bases; nucleotides outside the gene matches: 4. CDR3 length equals 15 residues. The CDR3 spells CSATTSGGSSYEQYF. CDR3 DNA sequence: TGCAGTGCTACCACTAGCGGGGGGAGCTCCTACGAGCAGTACTTC.

The chain has TRBV6-1 and TRBJ2-7; 10 positions match TRBD2. The V gene end was trimmed by 8 bases and the J gene end by 6 bases; junction bases not matched to a gene: 13. The CDR3 loop spans 15 amino acids. Germline CDR1 reads MNHNS; CDR2 reads SASEGT. For the CDR3, the DNA is TGTGCCAGCTCAATGACGGGGCTAGCGGGAGCCGAGCAGTACTTC. Protein: CASSMTGLAGAEQYF.

This clonotype has ten or more counts. The CDR3 nucleotides are TGTGCCAGCTCTATATCGGGGGTCAATCAGCCCCAGCATTTT. This translates into CASSISGVNQPQHF. The chain uses TRBV12-3 or TRBV12-4 and TRBJ1-5; D possibly corresponds to TRBD1 (5 bases). The CDR3 has 14 amino acids. V dropped 8 bases and J dropped 3 bases, with 14 bases sitting between them.

This clonotype came up many times. The rearrangement links TRBV12-3 or TRBV12-4 to TRBJ2-7; 14 bases map to TRBD2. J was trimmed by 2 bases and V by 6 bases; bases with no gene match: 6. The CDR3 is 16 residues long. The CDR3 bases are TGTGCCAGCAGCTCAGGGACTAGCGGGGGAACCTACGAGCAGTACTTC. It encodes CASSSGTSGGTYEQYF.

This clonotype showed up many times. The chain combines TRBV28 with TRBJ1-5, with D perhaps matching TRBD1 (6 bases). The germline CDR1 and CDR2 sequences are MDHEN and SYDVKM. The CDR3 is 13 residues long. V dropped 10 bases and J dropped 4 bases, with 14 bases sitting between them. CDR3: CATRQVPNQPQHF. DNA for the CDR3: TGTGCCACCAGACAGGTCCCGAATCAGCCCCAGCATTTT.

This clonotype came up once. Sequence at one end of the junction differs from germline and may be a read error. This rearrangement joins TRBV20-1 to TRBJ1-1, with D unresolved. The germline gives CDR1 DFQATT, CDR2 SNEGSKA (reference sequence). The CDR3 is 12 residues long. The DNA for the CDR3 is TGCAGTGCCACGATAGAGAACACTGAGGCTTTCTTT. Translated: CSATIENTEAFF.

This clonotype was detected a few times. The chain carries TRBV2 and TRBJ1-6; D is uncertain. Germline loops: CDR1 SNHLY, CDR2 FYNNEI. The CDR3 has 15 amino acids. V lost 8 bases, J lost 4 bases, and 15 bases lay in between. CDR3 amino acids: CASSENRYYNSPLHF. CDR3 DNA sequence: TGTGCCAGCTCAGAGAACCGATATTATAATTCACCCCTCCACTTT.

This clonotype was seen at least ten times. The chain couples TRBV13 to TRBJ1-1; TRBD1 matches 7 bases. There are 15 residues in the CDR3. Germline assignment: CDR1 PRHDT and CDR2 FYEKMQ (reference sequence). V was clipped by 3 bases and J by 4 bases; unmatched bases: 8. The CDR3 DNA sequence: TGTGCCAGCAGCTTCACCGACAGGGTTGTCACTGAAGCTTTCTTT. This codes for CASSFTDRVVTEAFF.

This clonotype has a count of ten or more. V and J are TRBV12-3 or TRBV12-4 and TRBJ2-7, with 8 bases matching TRBD1. Trimming cost V 3 bases and J 3 bases; bases outside gene matches: 1. The CDR3 spans 13 residues. CDR3 sequence reads: CASSFGQGYEQYF. For the CDR3, the DNA is TGTGCCAGCAGTTTCGGACAGGGCTACGAGCAGTACTTC.

Ten or more counts support this clonotype. V is TRBV12-3 or TRBV12-4 and J is TRBJ2-7; D gene unclear. V lost 5 bases to trimming and J lost 7 bases, with 9 bases between them. This CDR3 has 11 residues. The CDR3 DNA is TGTGCCAGCAGTGTCACGATGGAGCAGTACTTC. This encodes CASSVTMEQYF.

V gene TRBV28 combines with J gene TRBJ1-1; TRBD1 is a possible D gene (5 bases). The CDR3 has 15 amino acids. CDR1 MDHEN and CDR2 SYDVKM come from the germline V gene. Trimming left V 6 bases short and J 4 bases short, with 18 bases between. CDR3 residues: CASSLRGDIVTEAFF. The DNA for the CDR3 is TGTGCCAGCAGCCTGCGAGGGGATATAGTCACTGAAGCTTTCTTT.

The CDR3 DNA reads as TGCGCCAGCAGCTTTCGCGGCTTAGGCTATGGCTACACCTTC. As protein: CASSFRGLGYGYTF. This chain links TRBV5-1 with TRBJ1-2; D is unresolved. The CDR3 has 14 residues. Germline-derived CDR1 and CDR2 are SGHRS and YFSETQ. V lost 2 bases and J 4 bases, leaving 12 bases between the germline ends.

DNA of the CDR3: TGCGCCAGCAGCTCACTCGAGGGAGGGGGCACTGAAGCTTTCTTT. Amino acid sequence: CASSSLEGGGTEAFF. The chain joins TRBV5-1 to TRBJ1-1, with D possibly matching TRBD1 (6 bases). The CDR3 covers 15 residues. The V and J ends lost 3 bases and 4 bases respectively, with 16 bases between them. CDR1 is SGHRS and CDR2 is YFSETQ in the germline V gene.

V is TRBV20-1 and J is TRBJ1-2; 9 bases agree with TRBD1. The V gene end was trimmed by 0 bases and the J gene end by 5 bases; junction bases not matched to a gene: 7. The CDR3 consists of 15 residues. Germline V gene lookup returns CDR1 DFQATT and CDR2 SNEGSKA (reference sequence). CDR3 loop: CSAREEQGANYGYTF. CDR3 in DNA: TGCAGTGCTAGAGAGGAACAGGGGGCAAATTATGGCTACACCTTC.

This clonotype was counted many times. V and J are TRBV6-1 and TRBJ1-1; D gene unclear. Germline values: CDR1 MNHNS, CDR2 SASEGT. The CDR3 runs to 16 residues. V gave up 5 bases and J gave up 4 bases, with 20 bases separating them. The CDR3 nucleotides read TGTGCCAGCAGTCCCAGTTATCTTCGCGGAAGCACTGAAGCTTTCTTT. It codes for CASSPSYLRGSTEAFF.

This clonotype appeared a few times. The chain employs TRBV3-1 and TRBJ1-1; D gene uncertain. The CDR3 is made up of 14 amino acids. V lost 4 bases and J lost 6, with 15 bases in between. From germline, CDR1 is LGHDT and CDR2 YNNKEL (reference sequence). CDR3 region: CASSPHGRSSEAFF. The CDR3 DNA sequence: TGTGCCAGCAGCCCCCACGGCAGGAGCTCTGAAGCTTTCTTT.

Points on this clonotype: No conserved phenylalanine or tryptophan ends this CDR3, so it is likely a read error. This chain links TRBV28 with TRBJ1-1; D may be TRBD1 (6 bases). CDR3 length: 18 amino acids. Looked up from germline, CDR1 is MDHEN and CDR2 is SYDVKM. V lost 8 bases and J lost 0, with 25 bases in between. Here the CDR3 reads CASASGGVWGRMNTEAFV. The CDR3 DNA reads TGTGCCAGCGCATCTGGGGGGGTGTGGGGGCGCATGAACACTGAAGCTTTCGTT.

This clonotype was seen many times. CDR3 DNA: TGTGCCATCAAGGGCAGGGATAGGGAAATCTATGGCTACACCTTC. As protein: CAIKGRDREIYGYTF. The chain combines TRBV10-3 with TRBJ1-2; perhaps TRBD1 as D (5 bases). Between the trimmed V and J ends, which lost 7 bases and 4 bases, there was a span of 19 bases. Germline loops: CDR1 ENHRY, CDR2 SYGVKD. CDR3 length: 15 amino acids.

In this sample, this clonotype turned up many times. The chain couples TRBV7-2 to TRBJ2-5; D not certain. V shed 0 bases and J shed 5 bases, with 7 bases lying between them. CDR1 is SGHTA and CDR2 is FQGNSA in the germline V gene. This CDR3 has 13 amino acids. The CDR3 spells CASSLAAGETQYF. CDR3 nucleotides: TGTGCCAGCAGCTTAGCAGCTGGGGAGACCCAGTACTTC. Supplemented by reference TRBV7-2 and TRBJ2-5, the full variable domain reads GAGVSQSPSNKVTEKGKDVELRCDPISGHTALYWYRQSLGQGLEFLIYFQGNSAPDKSGLPSDRFSAERTGGSVSTLTIQRTQQEDSAVYLCASSLAAGETQYFGPGTRLLVL.

This clonotype was detected a few times. This rearrangement joins TRBV6-1 to TRBJ1-6; tentatively, D is TRBD1 (5 bases). The CDR3 is made up of 19 amino acids. Germline assignment: CDR1 MNHNS and CDR2 SASEGT. Trimming took 7 bases from V and 0 from J, leaving 22 bases between them. CDR3 region: CASTPFGGFPSSYNSPLHF. CDR3 DNA: TGTGCCAGCACCCCATTCGGGGGGTTCCCGAGCTCCTATAATTCACCCCTCCACTTT.

The chain employs TRBV2 and TRBJ2-5, with D possibly TRBD2 on 7 matching bases. This CDR3 is built from 14 residues. Germline V gene sequence: CDR1 SNHLY, CDR2 FYNNEI. The V gene lost 3 bases and the J gene lost 5 bases, with 13 bases spanning the gap. The CDR3 sequence: CASSDGGLRETQYF. The CDR3 nucleotides are TGTGCCAGCAGTGACGGGGGGCTGAGGGAGACCCAGTACTTC.

This clonotype was seen ten or more times. The chain has TRBV6-1 and TRBJ1-1; no firm D call. The CDR3 is 12 residues long. The V and J ends lost 7 bases and 8 bases respectively, with 14 bases between them. CDR1 and CDR2 from the germline V gene are MNHNS and SASEGT. In DNA, the CDR3 is TGTGCCAGCATCGCCGGCGGGTTAGAAGCTTTCTTT. The encoded protein is CASIAGGLEAFF.

Many counts were recorded for this clonotype. The genes are TRBV5-1 and TRBJ1-1, with D possibly being TRBD1 (5 bases). The germline V and J ends were trimmed by 1 base and 8 bases, with 9 bases remaining between them. CDR1 is SGHRS, CDR2 YFSETQ, per germline. There are 12 residues in the CDR3. The CDR3 loop is CASSLKGAEAFF. The CDR3 DNA is TGCGCCAGCAGCTTGAAAGGGGCCGAAGCTTTCTTT.